This is a list of T cell receptor beta chains from one sample in a study of T cells after yellow fever vaccination. TCRdb reanalysed the 5' RACE reads using MiXCR and keeps one entry per CDR3 protein. This table has 500,000 to 700,000 distinct CDR3 sequences, 15% to 20% appearing once. The sequencing used PBMCs, collected 15 days after the yellow fever booster vaccination. These TCRs come from a man aged 30 to 45 who received the YFV17D yellow fever vaccine. CDR3s include the opening cysteine and the closing phenylalanine or tryptophan. D genes are given only for firm matches. Not all rows give a size; the values are once, few, many and, for expanded clones, a class.

d_gene	v_gene	abundance	j_gene	CDR3nt	CDR3aa
TRBD2	TRBV6-1	.	TRBJ2-5	TGTGCCAGCACCCATAGCGGGAGGGAGCAAGAGACCCAGTACTTC	CASTHSGREQETQYF
TRBD1	TRBV29-1	few	TRBJ2-7	TGCAGCGTTGAAGGCGGGACAGGGGGCTACGAGCAGTACTTC	CSVEGGTGGYEQYF
TRBD2	TRBV7-2	.	TRBJ2-1	TGTGCCAGCAGCCAACAACTAGCGGGTTTTGACAATGAGCAGTTCTTC	CASSQQLAGFDNEQFF
TRBD1	TRBV29-1	.	TRBJ1-1	TGCAGCGTTGACCTGTTGACAGGGAGGAACACTGAAGCTTTCTTT	CSVDLLTGRNTEAFF
TRBD1	TRBV18	.	TRBJ2-4	TGTGCCAGCTCACCTGGACAGGGGATCAACATTCAGTACTTC	CASSPGQGINIQYF
.	TRBV7-2	.	TRBJ1-6	TGTGCCAGCAGCTTATCGGGGGGAGATTCACCCCTCCACTTT	CASSLSGGDSPLHF
TRBD2	TRBV20-1	.	TRBJ2-3	TGCAGTGCTAGAGATCCCCTACTAGCGGGAGACGAGGATACGCAGTATTTT	CSARDPLLAGDEDTQYF
TRBD2	TRBV20-1	few	TRBJ2-5	TGCAGTGCTCCTAGCGGGAAAGAGACCCAGTACTTC	CSAPSGKETQYF
.	TRBV18	.	TRBJ2-5	TGTGCCAGCTCACCACCGGGCAACCAAGAGACCCAGTACTTC	CASSPPGNQETQYF
.	TRBV18	few	TRBJ2-6	TGTGCCAGCTCACCATGGGACCCTGGGGCCAACGTCCTGACTTTC	CASSPWDPGANVLTF
.	TRBV7-2	.	TRBJ2-1	TGTGCCAGCAGCTTAGACCAGAGCTCCTACAATGAGCAGTTCTTC	CASSLDQSSYNEQFF
.	TRBV7-9	.	TRBJ2-2	TGTGCCAGCAGCTTTGATCGGGAGAACACCGGGGAGCTGTTTTTT	CASSFDRENTGELFF
TRBD2	TRBV20-1	.	TRBJ2-1	TGCAGTGCTAGAGCTAGCGGCCGCTACAATGAGCAGTTCTTC	CSARASGRYNEQFF
TRBD1	TRBV12-3/TRBV12-4	.	TRBJ1-1	TGTGCCACAGACAGGGTATATGAAGCTTTCTTT	CATDRVYEAFF
TRBD2	TRBV29-1	.	TRBJ2-3	TGCAGCGTTAGGGAGGGTCAGGCAGACACAGATACGCAGTATTTT	CSVREGQADTDTQYF
TRBD2	TRBV7-2	few	TRBJ2-1	TGTGCCAGCTGGGGAGGGGTCAGCTCCTACAATGAGCAGTTCTTC	CASWGGVSSYNEQFF
TRBD1	TRBV2	.	TRBJ1-1	TGTGCCAGCAGTGAAGCCCTAGGACAGGGGAACACTGAAGCTTTCTTT	CASSEALGQGNTEAFF
TRBD1	TRBV7-9	.	TRBJ2-7	TGTGCCAGCAGCAATCCCGGGACAGGGATCCACGAGCAGTACTTC	CASSNPGTGIHEQYF
.	TRBV6-5	.	TRBJ2-5	TGTGCCAGCAGTTACTCCATCTCCACGAAGACCCAGTACTTC	CASSYSISTKTQYF
.	TRBV7-8	.	TRBJ2-7	TGTGCCAGCAGCTTAGGGGTGGGGGTATCCTACGAGCAGTACTTC	CASSLGVGVSYEQYF
TRBD2	TRBV20-1	many	TRBJ2-5	TGCAGCGCCACAAGAAGCGGGAGGAAAGAAGAGACCCAGTACTTC	CSATRSGRKEETQYF
TRBD1	TRBV7-9	.	TRBJ1-6	TGTGCCAGCAGCCTCGGGACAGGAACATATAATTCACCCCTCCACTTT	CASSLGTGTYNSPLHF
.	TRBV20-1	.	TRBJ2-5	TGCAGTGCTGGCTCGGAATCCCAGGCGACTCAGTACTTC	CSAGSESQATQYF
.	TRBV12-3/TRBV12-4	.	TRBJ2-7	TGTGCCAGCAGTTATATCGGCAGTCTCTACGAGCAGTACTTC	CASSYIGSLYEQYF
.	TRBV28	.	TRBJ1-5	TGTGCCAGCATCGGCAGGGTTTATAGCAATCAGCCCCAGCATTTT	CASIGRVYSNQPQHF
TRBD1	TRBV5-4	.	TRBJ2-3	TGTGCCAGCAGCTTCCAAACAGGGGGAACAGATACGCAGTATTTT	CASSFQTGGTDTQYF
TRBD2	TRBV19	.	TRBJ2-1	TGTGCCAGTAGTAGTAGCGGGAGGCGGGGGGGTGAGCAGTTCTTC	CASSSSGRRGGEQFF
TRBD1	TRBV12-3/TRBV12-4	.	TRBJ1-1	TGTGCCAGCAGCGACCGTGGACAGGGGAGCACTGAAGCTTTCTTT	CASSDRGQGSTEAFF
.	TRBV20-1	.	TRBJ2-3	TGCAGTGCTAGCCCGGGACTTCTCACAGATACGCAGTATTTT	CSASPGLLTDTQYF
.	TRBV5-1	.	TRBJ2-5	TGCGCCAGCAGCAGGTTCGGTAACCAAGAGACCCAGTACTTC	CASSRFGNQETQYF
.	TRBV20-1	.	TRBJ2-5	TGCAGTCCTCGTCTGAGGGGGGAGACCCAGTACTTC	CSPRLRGETQYF
TRBD2	TRBV27	few	TRBJ2-7	TGTGCCAGCAGCTGGGAGGGGCGGACCTACGAGCAGTACTTC	CASSWEGRTYEQYF
.	TRBV5-6	few	TRBJ2-7	TGTGCCAGCAGCTTGGGGCCAACTGCGGCCTACGAGCAGTACTTC	CASSLGPTAAYEQYF
.	TRBV5-4	.	TRBJ2-5	TGTGCCAGCAGCTCAAAACGAGGAGAGGAGACCCAGTACTTC	CASSSKRGEETQYF
.	TRBV6-5	.	TRBJ2-1	TGTGCCAGCAGTTACTCGAATCCGGCCAATGAGCAGTTCTTC	CASSYSNPANEQFF
.	TRBV5-4	.	TRBJ2-3	TGTGCCAGCAGCTCCTCGGGCGGGCCTACGCAGTATTTT	CASSSSGGPTQYF
.	TRBV7-9	.	TRBJ2-7	TGTGCCAGCAGCTCTGGCCACAGGGAGCAGTACTTC	CASSSGHREQYF
.	TRBV28	few	TRBJ2-7	TGTGCCAGCAGTAGACCGGGAGCTGGGCAGTACTTC	CASSRPGAGQYF
.	TRBV12-3/TRBV12-4	.	TRBJ2-3	TGTGCCAGCTCAAGACCGGCGGGTACAGATACGCAGTATTTT	CASSRPAGTDTQYF
.	TRBV20-1	.	TRBJ2-2	TGCAGTGCTTCCCCGGCCGGGACAAGAGGGGTCCTGGGGGAGCTGTTTTTT	CSASPAGTRGVLGELFF
.	TRBV20-1	.	TRBJ2-7	TGCAGTGCTAGATCCAACCTGAGACAGACTTCCTACGAGCAGTACTTC	CSARSNLRQTSYEQYF
TRBD2	TRBV20-1	.	TRBJ2-3	TGCAGTGCGAGGAAAGGACTAGCGGGAGTCGATACGCAGTATTTT	CSARKGLAGVDTQYF
.	TRBV7-2	.	TRBJ2-7	TGTGCCAGCAGCGGGGGCCCCCGCGACGAGCAGTACTTC	CASSGGPRDEQYF
TRBD1	TRBV12-3/TRBV12-4	many	TRBJ2-1	TGTGCCAGCAGTGAACAGGGGTCCTACAATGAGCAGTTCTTC	CASSEQGSYNEQFF
TRBD2	TRBV28	few	TRBJ2-3	TGTGCCAGCAGCCTAGCGGGAGGGGCTGCAGATACGCAGTATTTT	CASSLAGGAADTQYF
TRBD2	TRBV27	few	TRBJ2-3	TGTGCCAGCAGTTTTGCGGGAGGGACAGATACGCAGTATTTT	CASSFAGGTDTQYF
TRBD2	TRBV20-1	few	TRBJ2-7	TGCAGTGCCAGACTTCCGGGACTAGCGGGAAAATTCGGGCAGTACTTC	CSARLPGLAGKFGQYF
TRBD1	TRBV4-3	.	TRBJ2-3	TGCGCCAGCGGGACAGGGGGTTCGAATACGCAGTATTTT	CASGTGGSNTQYF
.	TRBV7-2	.	TRBJ2-3	TGTGCCAGCAGCTTTATTCCGGGGGCAGATACGCAGTATTTT	CASSFIPGADTQYF
TRBD2	TRBV7-2	few	TRBJ2-3	TGTGCCAGCAGCAGGGTAGCGGGAACTAGCACAGATACGCAGTATTTT	CASSRVAGTSTDTQYF
.	TRBV6-1	.	TRBJ1-1	TGTGCCAGCAGGCAGGGTGTCGAGAACACTGAAGCTTTCTTT	CASRQGVENTEAFF
.	TRBV12-3/TRBV12-4	.	TRBJ2-1	TGTGCCAGCAGTAATAGACTGGACCATGAGCAGTTCTTC	CASSNRLDHEQFF
.	TRBV24-1	.	TRBJ2-5	TGTGCCACCAGTGCCGTCTCCCCGTCGCCCGGGACCCAGTACTTC	CATSAVSPSPGTQYF
.	TRBV7-9	few	TRBJ2-3	TGTGCCAGCAGCTCCACAGGGGGGGATGCAGATACGCAGTATTTT	CASSSTGGDADTQYF